This entry lists 23 T cell receptor beta chains sequenced from one sample in a study of T cells in Graves' hyperthyroidism and ophthalmopathy. Authors of the study amplified TCR beta CDR3 regions from RNA transcripts. Researchers ran a first-round RT-PCR on the TCR CDR3 using the HTBI primer set. TCRdb used MiXCR to reprocess the multiplex PCR reads, holding one entry per CDR3 protein. Of under 750,000 distinct CDR3 sequences detected, about 17% appear once; the ten largest clones hold roughly 17%. Sequencing input: blood. Every receptor here comes from a woman aged 50 to 60 with Graves' hyperthyroidism that later progressed to Graves' ophthalmopathy.

This chain links TRBV3-1 with TRBJ1-2; D possibly corresponds to TRBD1 (5 bases). The CDR3 contains 14 residues. Germline V gene lookup returns CDR1 LGHDT and CDR2 YNNKEL (reference sequence). V was cut by 7 bases and J by 4 bases, with 16 bases left in between. This CDR3 reads CASTESGRVYGYTF. The CDR3 region has the DNA TGTGCCAGCACCGAATCCGGCAGGGTCTATGGCTACACCTTC. The entire variable domain, with the rest obtained from reference TRBV3-1 and TRBJ1-2, is as follows: DTAVSQTPKYLVTQMGNDKSIKCEQNLGHDTMYWYKQDSKKFLKIMFSYNNKELIINETVPNRFSPKSPDKAHLNLHINSLELGDSAVYFCASTESGRVYGYTFGSGTRLTVV.

This clonotype has a count of ten or more. The gene calls are TRBV14 and TRBJ2-1, with D possibly called TRBD1 or TRBD2 (5 bases each). Germline loops: CDR1 SGHDN, CDR2 FVKESK. V lost 3 bases to trimming and J lost 2 bases, with 8 bases between them. This CDR3 comprises 14 residues. The CDR3, as DNA: TGTGCCAGCAGCCACTGGGGGACCTACAATGAGCAGTTCTTC. As protein: CASSHWGTYNEQFF.

The chain is built from TRBV19 and TRBJ2-1; 11 bases agree with TRBD1. The CDR3 extends over 15 amino acids. V dropped 3 bases and J dropped 9; count of bases not matched to a gene: 7. Germline V gives CDR1 LNHDA, CDR2 SQIVND (reference sequence). The CDR3 bases are TGTGCCAGTAGTATGGGCCGGGACAGGGGGTCTGAGCAGTTCTTC. This encodes CASSMGRDRGSEQFF.

This clonotype has a count of ten or more. V usage is TRBV11-2 and J usage is TRBJ1-1; D not resolved. Germline CDR1 is SGHAT and CDR2 is FQNNGV. The length of the CDR3 is 15 residues. V lost 5 bases to trimming and J lost 1 base, with 14 bases between them. CDR3 sequence reads: CASSRPSSGNTEAFF. The CDR3 nucleotides read TGTGCCAGCAGCCGACCGTCTTCCGGGAACACTGAAGCTTTCTTT. Drawing the rest from reference TRBV11-2 and TRBJ1-1, the complete variable domain is EAGVAQSPRYKIIEKRQSVAFWCNPISGHATLYWYQQILGQGPKLLIQFQNNGVVDDSQLPKDRFSAERLKGVDSTLKIQPAKLEDSAVYLCASSRPSSGNTEAFFGQGTRLTVV.

At least ten counts were recorded for this clonotype. The chain is built from TRBV2 and TRBJ1-3; D is undetermined. The CDR3 covers 13 residues. The germline V gene encodes CDR1 SNHLY and CDR2 FYNNEI. The V end was cut by 6 bases, the J end by 4 bases, with 10 bases between. The CDR3 DNA reads TGTGCCAGCAGCGCCGTCGTGGGAAACACCATATATTTT. Its protein product is CASSAVVGNTIYF.

This clonotype showed up just a few times. The rearrangement uses TRBV5-8 and TRBJ2-5; the D call may be TRBD1 or TRBD2 (6 bases each). The CDR3 consists of 15 residues. The germline V gene has CDR1 SGHTS and CDR2 YDEGEE. V shed 4 bases and J shed 5 bases, with 18 bases lying between them. The DNA for the CDR3 is TGTGCCAGCAGCCCCCCGGGGAGGCAGGGGGAGACCCAGTACTTC. Protein: CASSPPGRQGETQYF.

This clonotype was seen more than once but under ten times. The chain is built from TRBV20-1 and TRBJ1-3, with unresolved D. Germline lookup yields CDR1 DFQATT and CDR2 SNEGSKA (reference sequence). The length of the CDR3 is 12 residues. Written as DNA, the CDR3 is TGCAGAAGCAGGTTCTCTGGAAACACCATATATTTT. This gives the protein CRSRFSGNTIYF.

J is TRBJ2-1 and V is TRBV29-1; D is possibly TRBD1 or TRBD2 (6 bases each). Germline CDR1 SQVTM, CDR2 ANQGSEA. V lost 0 bases and J 7 bases, leaving 10 bases between the germline ends. This CDR3 has 13 amino acids. In DNA, the CDR3 is TGCAGCGTTGAAGATGGGGGGCGGAATGAGCAGTTCTTC. Translated: CSVEDGGRNEQFF.

This clonotype was counted a single time. Here the CDR3 DNA reads TGTGCCAGCAGTCCGACCGGAGGCCAGTCCTTTAGCAATCAGCCCCAGCATTTT. This gives the protein CASSPTGGQSFSNQPQHF. The chain combines TRBV28 with TRBJ1-5; D is ambiguous. V shed 5 bases and J shed 0 bases, with 20 bases lying between them. Germline V gives CDR1 MDHEN, CDR2 SYDVKM. This CDR3 comprises 18 residues. The full variable domain, rest sourced from reference TRBV28 and TRBJ1-5, is DVKVTQSSRYLVKRTGEKVFLECVQDMDHENMFWYRQDPGLGLRLIYFSYDVKMKEKGDIPEGYSVSREKKERFSLILESASTNQTSMYLCASSPTGGQSFSNQPQHFGDGTRLSIL.

This clonotype has a handful of counts. V and J are TRBV5-5 and TRBJ2-1, with unresolved D. The germline V gene encodes CDR1 SGHKS and CDR2 YYEKEE (reference sequence). V was clipped by 2 bases and J by 5 bases, with 11 bases between them. CDR3 length equals 14 residues. The CDR3 DNA sequence: TGTGCCAGCAGCTTAGTCCAATCCAACAATGAGCAGTTCTTC. It encodes CASSLVQSNNEQFF.

This clonotype was observed at least ten times. This rearrangement joins TRBV27 to TRBJ1-1; 7 nucleotides align to TRBD1. The CDR3 spans 14 residues. Trimming at V came to 2 bases and at J to 3 bases, leaving 3 bases not matched to a gene. Germline CDR1 and CDR2: MNHEY and SMNVEV (reference sequence). The CDR3 region is CASSLARGDTEAFF. The CDR3 DNA is TGTGCCAGCAGTTTAGCCAGGGGGGACACTGAAGCTTTCTTT.

This clonotype showed up many times. The chain links TRBV18 to TRBJ1-1; D is ambiguous. Germline V gene lookup returns CDR1 KGHSH and CDR2 LQKENI. Trimming removed 1 base at V and 4 bases at J, with 7 bases between. This CDR3 spans 13 amino acids. Here the CDR3 DNA reads TGTGCCAGCTCACCACAGAAGATCACTGAAGCTTTCTTT. Translation: CASSPQKITEAFF.

There are many counts of this clonotype. The chain uses TRBV7-9 and TRBJ2-3; either TRBD1 or TRBD2 may supply D (6 bases each). V was trimmed by 3 bases and J by 2 bases, leaving 15 bases between them. The germline V gene encodes CDR1 SEHNR and CDR2 FQNEAQ (reference sequence). The CDR3 sequence is 16 residues long. CDR3 nucleotide sequence: TGTGCCAGCAGCTTCCTCCGGGGGCCCCTCACAGATACGCAGTATTTT. It yields the protein CASSFLRGPLTDTQYF.

This clonotype occurred many times. The V and J genes are TRBV2 and TRBJ1-1; D not certain. Germline CDR1 and CDR2: SNHLY and FYNNEI. The CDR3 has 13 residues. The V gene lost 6 bases and the J gene lost 4 bases, with 12 bases spanning the gap. In nucleotides, the CDR3 is TGTGCCAGCAGCGACGGGCGTAGCACTGAAGCTTTCTTT. This codes for CASSDGRSTEAFF.

This clonotype was counted between two and nine times. The gene calls are TRBV11-2 and TRBJ2-7; D remains ambiguous. The CDR3 runs 16 residues. V was shortened by 2 bases and J by 2 bases, with 16 bases between the two germline ends. Looked up from germline, CDR1 is SGHAT and CDR2 is FQNNGV. The CDR3: CASSLFPPGRTYEQYF. DNA for the CDR3: TGTGCCAGCAGCTTATTCCCCCCCGGGCGGACCTACGAGCAGTACTTC.

This rearrangement joins TRBV28 to TRBJ2-7, with D perhaps given as TRBD1 or TRBD2 (7 bases each). This CDR3 region has 15 residues. The germline V gene encodes CDR1 MDHEN and CDR2 SYDVKM. V lost 5 bases, J lost 3 bases, and 17 bases lay in between. CDR3 sequence (DNA): TGTGCCAGCAGTCCAGGGGGGGCGGGACGCTACGAGCAGTACTTC. It specifies CASSPGGAGRYEQYF.

In this sample, this clonotype turned up many times. J is TRBJ1-1 and V is TRBV11-2; D is uncertain. Trimming took off 0 bases at V and 4 bases at J, with 6 bases between the two ends. The CDR3 extends over 13 amino acids. Germline CDR1 reads SGHAT; CDR2 reads FQNNGV. The CDR3 region is CASSLEFTTEAFF. The CDR3 nucleotides are TGTGCCAGCAGCTTAGAGTTTACCACTGAAGCTTTCTTT.

This clonotype was observed at least ten times. The chain is built from TRBV7-2 and TRBJ2-5, with TRBD2 matching 12 bases. The CDR3 totals 16 residues. V lost 3 bases, J lost 3 bases, and 5 bases stayed unmatched. Looked up from germline, CDR1 is SGHTA and CDR2 is FQGNSA. CDR3 in amino acids: CASSFYRLAGEETQYF. CDR3 DNA: TGTGCCAGCAGCTTTTACCGACTAGCGGGGGAAGAGACCCAGTACTTC.

This clonotype appeared many times. The CDR3 protein is CASSLRRGLYGYTF. The CDR3 DNA reads TGTGCCAGCAGTTTACGCAGGGGCTTGTATGGCTACACCTTC. The V call is TRBV12-3 or TRBV12-4, the J call TRBJ1-2; a possible D gene is TRBD1 (6 bases). V was clipped by 2 bases and J by 5 bases, with 12 bases between them. The CDR3 sequence is 14 residues long.

The genes are TRBV5-4 and TRBJ2-7; D unresolved. The CDR3 sequence is 14 residues long. In germline, CDR1 is SGHNT, CDR2 YYREEE (reference sequence). V dropped 4 bases and J dropped 6 bases, with 17 bases sitting between them. CDR3 loop: CASSTHPVGSEQYF. The CDR3 bases are TGTGCCAGCAGCACCCATCCGGTGGGTTCCGAGCAGTACTTC.

V usage is TRBV30 and J usage is TRBJ2-7; TRBD1 aligns across 7 bases. The CDR3 length is 15 residues. Losses at the gene ends were 0 bases for V and 9 bases for J; bases not matched to a gene: 14. Germline-derived CDR1 and CDR2 are GTSNPN and SVGIG (reference sequence). CDR3: CAWSVGDSHPTGQYF. CDR3 DNA: TGTGCCTGGAGTGTTGGGGACAGTCACCCTACGGGGCAGTACTTC. Based on the CDR3 plus reference TRBV30 and TRBJ2-7, the full variable domain is SQTIHQWPATLVQPVGSPLSLECTVEGTSNPNLYWYRQAAGRGLQLLFYSVGIGQISSEVPQNLSASRPQDRQFILSSKKLLLSDSGFYLCAWSVGDSHPTGQYFGPGTRLTVT.

With regard to this clonotype: One base away lies a much larger clone, so this may be a sequencing read error. The gene calls are TRBV2 and TRBJ2-1; D call uncertain. Germline V gene data show CDR1 as SNHLY and CDR2 as FYNNEI. Trimming cost V 3 bases and J 10 bases, with 10 bases left between them. CDR3 length: 12 amino acids. The CDR3 DNA reads TGTGCCAGCAGTGAGCCAGCGATGGAGCAGTTCTTC. It translates to CASSEPAMEQFF.

This clonotype was seen more than once but under ten times. The chain carries TRBV7-9 and TRBJ2-3; D is undetermined. Germline CDR1 and CDR2: SEHNR and FQNEAQ (reference sequence). The CDR3 covers 18 residues. V lost 5 bases and J lost 2, with 23 bases in between. Here the CDR3 DNA reads TGTGCCAGCAGCATCATCCACCCGGACCCCGCCACCACAGATACGCAGTATTTT. It codes for CASSIIHPDPATTDTQYF. Supplemented by reference TRBV7-9 and TRBJ2-3, the full variable domain reads DTGVSQNPRHKITKRGQNVTFRCDPISEHNRLYWYRQTLGQGPEFLTYFQNEAQLEKSRLLSDRFSAERPKGSFSTLEIQRTEQGDSAMYLCASSIIHPDPATTDTQYFGPGTRLTVL.